The rows below give T cell receptor beta chains drawn from one sample of a study of T cell repertoires in cytomegalovirus infection. TCRdb fed the reads into MiXCR, producing one record per CDR3 protein. The repertoire holds 510,000 or so distinct CDR3 sequences, with about a quarter as singletons. The specimen was PBMCs. Receptors originate from a human donor in good health (CMV status not recorded). Some clones in this sample may be carry-over from other donors' samples. Each CDR3 is given with its conserved first and last residue. The D gene is left open where the match is weak. Expanded clones get a size class; other rows say once, few or many, or leave the size out.

TRBV12-3/TRBV12-4	NA	NA	TRBJ2-3	TGTGCCAGCACCCTTACGGCAGATACGCAGTATTTT	CASTLTADTQYF
TRBV5-6	NA	NA	TRBJ1-2	TGTGCCAGCAGCCGGGACACCCACTATGGCTACACCTTC	CASSRDTHYGYTF
TRBV19	NA	TRBD1	TRBJ2-3	TGTGCCAGTACCGACAGGGGAGGAATAGATACGCAGTATTTT	CASTDRGGIDTQYF
TRBV7-2	many	NA	TRBJ2-3	TGTGCCAGCAGCTTGGGACCCGGCGATACGCAGTATTTT	CASSLGPGDTQYF
TRBV5-4	once	TRBD1	TRBJ1-2	TGTGCCAGCAGCTGGACGACAGGGACTCATATCTTC	CASSWTTGTHIF
TRBV28	few	NA	TRBJ1-2	TGTGCCATTTTAGGGGTCTCTGGCTACACCTTC	CAILGVSGYTF
TRBV7-9	few	TRBD2	TRBJ2-1	TGTGCCAGCAGCTCGTGGGGGTGGCTAGCGGGAGGACTCTCCTACAATGAGCAGTTCTTC	CASSSWGWLAGGLSYNEQFF
TRBV5-5	NA	NA	TRBJ1-1	TGTGCCAGCAGCTCCTCGACACCAAATGGAGCTTTCTTT	CASSSSTPNGAFF
TRBV5-6	NA	NA	TRBJ2-6	TGTGCCAGCAGGTTTAGGTCCCCCTCTGGGGCCAACGTCCTGACTTTC	CASRFRSPSGANVLTF
TRBV7-2	many	NA	TRBJ2-1	TGTGCCAGCAGCTCCTACGGTGAGGGGGAGCAGTTCTTC	CASSSYGEGEQFF
TRBV11-2	many	NA	TRBJ1-1	TGTGCCAGCAGCCCACCCCCCGGCGGCAATGAAGCTTTCTTT	CASSPPPGGNEAFF
TRBV7-2	many	NA	TRBJ1-1	TGTGCCAGCAGCATAACGACGGGGTTAGAAGCTTTCTTT	CASSITTGLEAFF
TRBV11-3	NA	TRBD1	TRBJ2-2	TGTGCCAACAGGGGGAACACCGGGGAGCTGTTTTTT	CANRGNTGELFF
TRBV7-2	many	TRBD2	TRBJ2-1	TGTGCCAGCAGCTTGGCTAGCGGGAGGTCGGATGAGCAGTTCTTC	CASSLASGRSDEQFF
TRBV7-2	NA	NA	TRBJ1-1	TGTGCCAGCAGCTTAGAAGGAACCTCTGAAGCTTTCTTT	CASSLEGTSEAFF
TRBV5-6	NA	NA	TRBJ1-5	TGTGCCAGCACCCCCGGGGGAACCAATCAGCCCCAGCATTTT	CASTPGGTNQPQHF
TRBV28	NA	TRBD1	TRBJ1-2	TGTGCCAGCAGCTCGACAGGGGGTAGCTATTATGGCTACACCTTC	CASSSTGGSYYGYTF
TRBV7-6	many	TRBD2	TRBJ2-1	TGTGCCAGCAGCTCTGGACTAGCGGGTTCCTACAATGAGCAGTTCTTC	CASSSGLAGSYNEQFF
TRBV20-1	NA	TRBD2	TRBJ2-1	TGCAGTGCTAGAGACGTAGCGGGAGCCTACAATGAGCAGTTCTTC	CSARDVAGAYNEQFF
TRBV7-2	few	TRBD1	TRBJ2-1	TGTGCCAGCAGCTCCCCCGACAGGGGCCGGGATGAGCAGTTCTTC	CASSSPDRGRDEQFF
TRBV7-9	NA	NA	TRBJ2-1	TGTGCCAGCAGCCCGCGGGGCACATACAATGAGCAGTTCTTC	CASSPRGTYNEQFF
TRBV11-2	NA	TRBD1	TRBJ2-2	TGTGCCAGCAGCTTAGTGCCCGGGACAGAAAACACCGGGGAGCTGTTTTTT	CASSLVPGTENTGELFF
TRBV19	few	NA	TRBJ1-5	TGTGCCAGTAGTATCATTGAAGGGGTTGATCAGCCCCAGCATTTT	CASSIIEGVDQPQHF
TRBV6-2/TRBV6-3	few	TRBD2	TRBJ2-7	TGTGCCAGCAGACTAGCGCTCGCTCCCTCCTACGAGCAGTACTTC	CASRLALAPSYEQYF
TRBV28	NA	NA	TRBJ1-4	TGTGCCAGCAGCCGGACAGCGACGGATGAAAAACTGTTTTTT	CASSRTATDEKLFF
TRBV5-5	NA	NA	TRBJ2-3	TGTGCCAGCAGCTTGGGCCTTATGACAGATACGCAGTATTTT	CASSLGLMTDTQYF
TRBV24-1	few	NA	TRBJ1-1	TGTGCCACCGAACAAGGGATGAACACTGAAGCTTTCTTT	CATEQGMNTEAFF
TRBV7-2	many	NA	TRBJ2-1	TGTGCCAGCAGCTTATATCAAGGCGACCCGATCTTC	CASSLYQGDPIF
TRBV10-3	many	TRBD2	TRBJ2-2	TGTGCCATCAGCCCTACCTTACTAGCGGGAACGTCGAACACCGGGGAGCTGTTTTTT	CAISPTLLAGTSNTGELFF
TRBV7-2	NA	TRBD1	TRBJ2-2	TGTGCCAGCACCGAGCAGGGGGCAGGGGAGCTGTTTTTT	CASTEQGAGELFF
TRBV19	NA	NA	TRBJ2-7	TGTGCCAGTAGTCGGCAGGGAAACTACGAGCAGTACTTC	CASSRQGNYEQYF
TRBV9	NA	NA	TRBJ1-1	TGTGCCAGCAGCGGTCTGGGGAACACTGAAGCTTTCTTT	CASSGLGNTEAFF
TRBV6-2/TRBV6-3	few	NA	TRBJ2-2	TGTGCCAGCAGTCCCGTATTGAACACCGGGGAGCTGTTTTTT	CASSPVLNTGELFF
TRBV6-5	few	TRBD1	TRBJ2-5	TGTGCCAGCAGTTACGGTGGGACAGGCTCGGAGACCCAGTACTTC	CASSYGGTGSETQYF
TRBV7-2	few	TRBD2	TRBJ2-4	TGTGCCAGCAGCTTACGCGGGAGGCCCGGGGTGGTAGGGGCCAAAAACATTCAGTACTTC	CASSLRGRPGVVGAKNIQYF
TRBV5-5	NA	TRBD1	TRBJ2-1	TGTGCCAGCAGATATATCCCGGGACAGGGTGTTAATGAGCAGTTCTTC	CASRYIPGQGVNEQFF
TRBV7-9	NA	NA	TRBJ1-3	TGTGCCAGCAGCCACCTGGGTGCAGAGGCCCGTGACAAACGGGACTCTGGAAACACCATATATTTT	CASSHLGAEARDKRDSGNTIYF
TRBV7-2	NA	NA	TRBJ2-1	TGTGCCAGCAACCTTTTAAGAGGGAATGAGCAGTTCTTC	CASNLLRGNEQFF
TRBV14	NA	NA	TRBJ2-3	TGTGCCAGCAGCCCCTATCGGGGCGCAGATACGCAGTATTTT	CASSPYRGADTQYF
TRBV7-2	many	NA	TRBJ2-1	TGTGCCAGCAGCCAGACTAGAAACAATGAGCAGTTCTTC	CASSQTRNNEQFF
TRBV5-3	few	NA	TRBJ2-1	TGTGCCAGCAGTACCAGGGACTCCGTGATCTACAATGAGCAGTTCTTC	CASSTRDSVIYNEQFF
TRBV7-6	NA	NA	TRBJ2-1	TGTGCCAGCAGCCCGCCGGGAATGCTGACGAATGAGCAGTTCTTC	CASSPPGMLTNEQFF
TRBV15	NA	NA	TRBJ1-1	TGTGCCACCAGCAGAGGATCGACCGCTGAAGCTTTCTTT	CATSRGSTAEAFF
TRBV4-1	NA	TRBD2	TRBJ2-5	TGCGCCAGCAGCCATCCGCGGGAGGGGCAAGAGACCCAGTACTTC	CASSHPREGQETQYF
TRBV7-2	few	NA	TRBJ2-2	TGTGCCAGCAGCCAACACAGGGTCACCGGGGAGCTGTTTTTT	CASSQHRVTGELFF
TRBV29-1	NA	NA	TRBJ2-7	TGCAGCGTCACCGGGGGCTACGAGCAGTACTTC	CSVTGGYEQYF
TRBV7-8	few	NA	TRBJ1-2	TGTGCCAGCAGCCGGACAGACCTTTATGGCTACACCTTC	CASSRTDLYGYTF
TRBV18	NA	TRBD2	TRBJ2-7	TGTGCCAGCTCAGAGACCGGGACTACCTACGAGCAGTACTTC	CASSETGTTYEQYF
TRBV7-2	many	TRBD2	TRBJ2-1	TGTGCCAGCAGCCTAGAGCATAGCGGGAGGGCCGGGAGGGAGCAGTTCTTC	CASSLEHSGRAGREQFF
TRBV10-3	NA	NA	TRBJ2-5	TGTGCCATCAGCCCGGACTACCAAGAGACCCAGTACTTC	CAISPDYQETQYF
TRBV7-2	few	NA	TRBJ1-5	TGTGCCAGCAGCTTCTTTACGGCTGGACAGCCCCAGCATTTT	CASSFFTAGQPQHF
TRBV7-6	many	NA	TRBJ2-1	TGTGCCAGCAGCGCCCGGGTGGCTGAGCAGTTCTTC	CASSARVAEQFF
TRBV2	NA	NA	TRBJ1-3	TGTGCCAGCAGTGAAGACTTCTACAGGACTCTCCATGGAAACACCATATATTTT	CASSEDFYRTLHGNTIYF
TRBV12-3/TRBV12-4	NA	NA	TRBJ1-1	TGTGCCAGCAGGGGGTCGTACATGAACACTGAAGCTTTCTTT	CASRGSYMNTEAFF
TRBV5-4	NA	NA	TRBJ1-1	TGTGCCAGCAGCTTGAACGGCAGGGGTTCGGCAGCTTTCTTT	CASSLNGRGSAAFF
TRBV18	few	NA	TRBJ1-5	TGTGCCAGCTCACTGAACGAGGGAGGCTTACAAGCCCAGCATTTT	CASSLNEGGLQAQHF
TRBV7-6	NA	TRBD2	TRBJ2-1	TGTGCCAGCAGCTTGGCTAGCGGGGTGCCATGGAATGAGCAGTTCTTC	CASSLASGVPWNEQFF
TRBV11-2	few	TRBD1	TRBJ1-6	TGTGCCAGCAGCTCGGGGACAGATATGGTGGGGGCCCTCCACTTT	CASSSGTDMVGALHF
TRBV28	NA	NA	TRBJ1-5	TGTGCCAGCGAAGCTCCACACAGGACATCTTATAGCAATCAGCCCCAGCATTTT	CASEAPHRTSYSNQPQHF